This T cell receptor beta chain was recorded in a study of blood T cells in healthy people across ages. Study-wide results and caveats: The CMV status of each donor remained undetermined, and this could have confounded shifts in expanded clonotypes.

The CDR3 is 13 residues long. The germline gives CDR1 MNHEY, CDR2 SVGAGI. The germline V and J ends were trimmed by 10 bases and 5 bases, with 16 bases remaining between them. A word on this clonotype: Its specificity is unknown.

With a J-beta primer mix and a sample-barcoded 5' primer, a second PCR ran 7 to 11 cycles. One entry per CDR3 protein, called by TCRdb with MiXCR from the 5' RACE reads. The sample shows approximately 800,000 distinct CDR3 sequences, approximately 65% of them seen only once. The chain recombines TRBV6-5 with TRBJ2-3; TRBD2 is a possible D gene (6 bases). Sequencing was performed on blood. The TCR comes from a man aged 30 to 39 in good health. The CDR3 region has the DNA TGTGCCACCGAGGTGGGGGGAGGAGATACGCAGTATTTT. Translation: CATEVGGGDTQYF.